This T cell receptor beta chain was captured by sequencing in a study of Graves' ophthalmopathy and Graves' hyperthyroidism. Germline V CDR1 and CDR2: DFQATT, SNEGSKA (reference sequence). The CDR3 spans 16 residues. V lost 6 bases and J lost 8; bases outside the gene matches: 16. The authors defined stable hyperthyroidism as no ophthalmopathy within 18 months of follow-up. As diagnostic evidence, clinical symptoms, serum thyroxine, TRAb, thyroid ultrasound and orbital computed tomography were relied upon. PBMCs were density-gradient isolated from about 9.6 ml fresh blood. RNA transcripts provided the template for amplifying TCR beta CDR3 regions. HTBI primers were employed in first-round RT-PCR, then a second-round multiplex PCR followed. TCRdb used MiXCR to reprocess the multiplex PCR reads, holding one entry per CDR3 protein. The data hold hundreds of thousands of distinct CDR3 sequences, with 20% to 25% observed a single time.

This clonotype came up many times. The sample consisted of peripheral blood. This sequence joins TRBV20-1 and TRBJ1-2; 12 bases match TRBD1. This receptor was taken from a woman between 18 and 29 years old with stable Graves' hyperthyroidism. Some clones in this sample may be carry-over from other donors' samples. The CDR3 nucleotides are TGCAGTGCCCCGCCGGGACAGGGGGCATGGGGGTGGGGCTACACCTTC. Its protein is CSAPPGQGAWGWGYTF.